The 10 T cell receptor beta chains reported below all come from one sample, sequenced in a study of vaccination effects on CD4 cells after COVID-19. Antigen-specific CD4+ T cells expanded by the ViraFEST assay with viral peptide pools were then sequenced. Having been cultured for roughly 10 days, the cells underwent CD4+ T cell isolation. Nucleocapsid antibody tests were negative, and the vaccine recipients had no prior SARS-CoV-2 infection. TCRdb keeps only in-frame clones here, not all; method: immunoSEQ multiplex PCR. The table includes tens of thousands of clones, over 65% detected once. These receptors have no identified antigens. The sequencing here drew on CD4+ T cells from PBMCs cultured with HCoV-OC43 spike peptides, taken before COVID-19 vaccination. Subset in this sample: HCoV-OC43 spike overlapping peptide pool stimulation. These receptors all come from a human donor who received a COVID-19 vaccine.

The CDR3 region has the DNA TGTGTCACACAGCGGGACAGGGGGCTTAATGAGCAGTTCTTC. It specifies CVTQRDRGLNEQFF. This chain connects TRBV6-5 to TRBJ2-1; 12 nucleotides align to TRBD1. The CDR3 is 14 residues long. Germline V gene lookup returns CDR1 MNHEY and CDR2 SVGAGI.

This chain connects TRBV19 to TRBJ1-1; 10 bases agree with TRBD1. The ends lost 7 bases at V and 5 bases at J; junction bases unmatched: 7. Germline V gene data show CDR1 as LNHDA and CDR2 as SQIVND (reference sequence). This CDR3 region has 14 residues. CDR3: CASMGQGKGTEAFF. The CDR3 nucleotides read TGTGCCAGTATGGGACAGGGGAAGGGAACTGAAGCTTTCTTT.

This clone was counted only a few times. This chain connects TRBV24-1 to TRBJ2-7; D gene ambiguous. Germline lookup yields CDR1 KGHDR and CDR2 SFDVKD. V gave up 12 bases and J gave up 0 bases, with 20 bases separating them. CDR3 length: 15 amino acids. The CDR3 DNA reads TGTGCCGGCGGAATTGGGTACTCCTACTCCTACGAGCAGTACGTC. It is translated as CAGGIGYSYSYEQYV.

The chain uses TRBV6-6 and TRBJ1-4; D is unclear. CDR1 is MNHNY and CDR2 is SVGAGI in the germline V gene (reference sequence). With 5 bases removed from V and 7 bases from J, the gap between germline ends came to 11 bases. The CDR3 extends over 13 amino acids. The CDR3: CASSLDWVEKLFF. The CDR3 DNA reads as TGTGCCAGCAGTCTAGATTGGGTTGAAAAACTGTTTTTT.

By frequency in the sample, this clone is large. The chain employs TRBV18 and TRBJ2-2, with D perhaps assigned TRBD1 or TRBD2 (5 bases each). Germline V gene lookup returns CDR1 KGHSH and CDR2 LQKENI. The ends were cut back, 2 bases at V and 1 base at J, with 11 bases in the middle. This CDR3 has 16 amino acids. CDR3 DNA: TGTGCCAGCTCACCAAGAGGGGCGGAGAACACCGGGGAGCTGTTTTTT. As protein: CASSPRGAENTGELFF.

This chain joins TRBV27 and TRBJ2-1; D not certain. V lost 1 base to trimming and J lost 5 bases, with 12 bases between them. Germline values: CDR1 MNHEY, CDR2 SMNVEV (reference sequence). CDR3 size: 15 residues. CDR3 loop: CASSLYRAGDNEQFF. For the CDR3, the DNA is TGTGCCAGCAGTTTATACCGGGCAGGTGACAATGAGCAGTTCTTC.

V is TRBV2 and J is TRBJ2-1, with D perhaps matching TRBD2 (6 bases). Trimming left V 2 bases short and J 0 bases short, with 11 bases between. From germline, CDR1 is SNHLY and CDR2 FYNNEI. This CDR3 spans 16 amino acids. CDR3 amino acids: CASSETRGSSYNEQFF. As DNA, the CDR3 is TGTGCCAGCAGTGAAACACGGGGGAGCTCCTACAATGAGCAGTTCTTC.

This clone came up a few times. The chain is built from TRBV7-2 and TRBJ1-2; 9 positions match TRBD1. Per germline, CDR1 SGHTA and CDR2 FQGNSA. Unmatched junction bases numbered 1, after V lost 5 bases and J lost 0 bases. This CDR3 spans 14 amino acids. CDR3: CASSRTGANYGYTF. CDR3 nucleotide sequence: TGTGCCAGCAGCCGGACAGGGGCTAACTATGGCTACACCTTC.

The rearrangement joins TRBV4-1 to TRBJ2-5; 12 nucleotides agree with TRBD2. J was trimmed by 4 bases and V by 1 base; bases with no gene match: 4. This CDR3 comprises 16 residues. The germline V gene has CDR1 MGHRA and CDR2 YSYEKL. CDR3 DNA: TGCGCCAGCAGCCAAGGACTAGCGGGGGTGGGAGAGACCCAGTACTTC. The encoded protein is CASSQGLAGVGETQYF.

This clone was seen a few times. The chain couples TRBV28 to TRBJ1-2; D is unclear. CDR1 and CDR2 (germline): MDHEN, SYDVKM. The CDR3 covers 14 residues. Trimming cost V 4 bases and J 1 base, with 10 bases left between them. The CDR3 is CASSSNNFNYGYTF. The CDR3 bases are TGTGCCAGCAGTTCTAACAACTTTAACTATGGCTACACCTTC.